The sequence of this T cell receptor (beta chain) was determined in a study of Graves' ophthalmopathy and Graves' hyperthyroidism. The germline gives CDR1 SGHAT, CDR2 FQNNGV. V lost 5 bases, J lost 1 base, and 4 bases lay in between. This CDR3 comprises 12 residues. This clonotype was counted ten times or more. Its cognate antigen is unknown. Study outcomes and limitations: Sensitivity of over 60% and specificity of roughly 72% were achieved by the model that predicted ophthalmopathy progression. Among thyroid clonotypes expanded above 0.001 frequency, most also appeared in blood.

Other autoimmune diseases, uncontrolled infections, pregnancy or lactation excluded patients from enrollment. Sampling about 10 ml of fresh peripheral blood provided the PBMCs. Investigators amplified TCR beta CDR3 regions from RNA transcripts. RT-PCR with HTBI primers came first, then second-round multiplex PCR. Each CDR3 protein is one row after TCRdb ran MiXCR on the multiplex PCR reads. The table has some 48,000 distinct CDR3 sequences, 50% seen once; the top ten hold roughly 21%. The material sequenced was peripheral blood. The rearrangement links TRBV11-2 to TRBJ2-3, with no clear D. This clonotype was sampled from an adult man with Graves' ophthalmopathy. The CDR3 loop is CASSQGTDTQYF. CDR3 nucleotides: TGTGCCAGCAGCCAGGGCACAGATACGCAGTATTTT.